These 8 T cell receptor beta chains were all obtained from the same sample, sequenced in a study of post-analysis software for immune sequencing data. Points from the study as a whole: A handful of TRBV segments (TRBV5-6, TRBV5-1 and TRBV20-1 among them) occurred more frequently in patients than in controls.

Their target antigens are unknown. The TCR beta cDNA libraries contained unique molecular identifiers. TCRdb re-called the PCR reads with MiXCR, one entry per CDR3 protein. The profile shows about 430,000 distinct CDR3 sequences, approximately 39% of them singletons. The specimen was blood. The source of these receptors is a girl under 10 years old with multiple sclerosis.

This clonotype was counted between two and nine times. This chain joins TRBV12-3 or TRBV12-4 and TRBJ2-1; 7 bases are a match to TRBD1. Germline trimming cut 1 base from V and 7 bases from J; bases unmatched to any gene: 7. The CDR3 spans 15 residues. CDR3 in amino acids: CASSLEGAPRNEQFF. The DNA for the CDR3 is TGTGCCAGCAGTTTAGAGGGGGCGCCTAGGAATGAGCAGTTCTTC.

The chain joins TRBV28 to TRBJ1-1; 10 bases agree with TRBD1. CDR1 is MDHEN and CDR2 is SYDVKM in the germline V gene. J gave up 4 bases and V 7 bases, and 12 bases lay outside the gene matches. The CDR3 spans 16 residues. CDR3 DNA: TGTGCCAGCACCGAGAGTCAGACAGGGGGCTTCACTGAAGCTTTCTTT. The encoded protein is CASTESQTGGFTEAFF.

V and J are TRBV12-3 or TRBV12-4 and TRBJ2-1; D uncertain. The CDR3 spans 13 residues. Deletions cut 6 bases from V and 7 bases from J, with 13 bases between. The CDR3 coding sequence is TGTGCCAGCAGCCCCCTGATGGGTAATGAGCAGTTCTTC. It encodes CASSPLMGNEQFF.

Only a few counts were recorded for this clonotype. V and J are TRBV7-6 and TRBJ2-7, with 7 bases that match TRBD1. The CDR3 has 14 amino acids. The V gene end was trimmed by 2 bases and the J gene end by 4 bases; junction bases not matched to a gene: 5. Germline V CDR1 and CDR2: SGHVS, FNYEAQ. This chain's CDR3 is CASSLSGDSYEQYF. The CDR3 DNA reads TGTGCCAGCAGCTTATCAGGGGACAGTTACGAGCAGTACTTC.

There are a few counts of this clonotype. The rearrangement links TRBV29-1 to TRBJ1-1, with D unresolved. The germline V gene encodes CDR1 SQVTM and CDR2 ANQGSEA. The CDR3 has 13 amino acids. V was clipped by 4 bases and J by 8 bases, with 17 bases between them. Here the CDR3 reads CSVVLVGSLEAFF. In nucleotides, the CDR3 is TGCAGCGTTGTATTGGTGGGGTCTCTCGAAGCTTTCTTT.

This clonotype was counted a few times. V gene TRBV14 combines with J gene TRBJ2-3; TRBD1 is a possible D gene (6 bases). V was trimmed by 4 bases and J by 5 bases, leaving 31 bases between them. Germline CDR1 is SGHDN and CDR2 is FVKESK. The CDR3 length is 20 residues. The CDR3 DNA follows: TGTGCCAGCAGCCCCCTGCACTTGCTAACGACAGGATTACCCAAAGATACGCAGTATTTT. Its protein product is CASSPLHLLTTGLPKDTQYF. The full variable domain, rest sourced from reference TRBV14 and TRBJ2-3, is EAGVTQFPSHSVIEKGQTVTLRCDPISGHDNLYWYRRVMGKEIKFLLHFVKESKQDESGMPNNRFLAERTGGTYSTLKVQPAELEDSGVYFCASSPLHLLTTGLPKDTQYFGPGTRLTVL.

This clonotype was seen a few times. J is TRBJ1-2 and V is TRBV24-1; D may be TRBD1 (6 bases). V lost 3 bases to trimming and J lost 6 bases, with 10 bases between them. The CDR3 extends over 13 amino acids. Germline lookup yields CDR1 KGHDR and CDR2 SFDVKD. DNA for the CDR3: TGTGCCACCAGTGATCCCAGGACAGATGGCTACACCTTC. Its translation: CATSDPRTDGYTF.

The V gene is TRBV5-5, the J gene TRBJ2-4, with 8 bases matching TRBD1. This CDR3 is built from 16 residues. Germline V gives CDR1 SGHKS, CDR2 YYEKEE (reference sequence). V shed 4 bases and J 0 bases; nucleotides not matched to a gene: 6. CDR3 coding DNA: TGTGCCAGCAGCCCGACAGGGGACATAGCCAAAAACATTCAGTACTTC. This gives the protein CASSPTGDIAKNIQYF.